Listed below are T cell receptor beta chains from one sample, sequenced in a study of cytomegalovirus exposure and HLA in healthy donors. Only in-frame clones appear in the TCRdb table, and some are missing; sequencing was by immunoSEQ multiplex PCR. The table includes roughly 140,000 clones, more than 75% detected once. Sequencing input: PBMCs. The source of these receptors is a male donor in good health and CMV-seronegative. The CDR3 runs from the conserved cysteine through the conserved F or W. The order of the fields is J gene, D gene, V gene, clone size, CDR3 DNA, CDR3 protein. The D gene is left open where the match is weak. A clone size is listed for some rows: how often the clone was seen (once, few, many), or a class if it is expanded.

J gene: TRBJ2-2
D gene: -
V gene: TRBV18
clone size: few
CDR3 DNA: TGTGCCAGCTCCCCTCAAGACAGTAACGGGGAGCTGTTTTTT
CDR3 protein: CASSPQDSNGELFF

J gene: TRBJ1-2
D gene: TRBD1
V gene: TRBV19
clone size: -
CDR3 DNA: TGTGCCAGTAGTATCTCGACAGGGCCCTATGGCTACACCTTC
CDR3 protein: CASSISTGPYGYTF

J gene: TRBJ2-7
D gene: -
V gene: TRBV10-3
clone size: -
CDR3 DNA: TGTGCCATCAGAACAACCCTCGACAGTAGCTCCTACGAGCAGTACTTC
CDR3 protein: CAIRTTLDSSSYEQYF

J gene: TRBJ1-2
D gene: -
V gene: TRBV30
clone size: -
CDR3 DNA: TGTGCCTGGAGTGTCGGACTAGACGATGGCTACACCTTC
CDR3 protein: CAWSVGLDDGYTF

J gene: TRBJ2-2
D gene: -
V gene: TRBV10-3
clone size: -
CDR3 DNA: -
CDR3 protein: CAIWTSGGALRAGELFF

J gene: TRBJ1-1
D gene: -
V gene: TRBV19
clone size: -
CDR3 DNA: TGTGCCAGTACCCAAAGGGGGGGAAACACTGAAGCTTTCTTT
CDR3 protein: CASTQRGGNTEAFF

J gene: TRBJ1-6
D gene: TRBD1
V gene: TRBV30
clone size: -
CDR3 DNA: TGTGCCTTTTCTCTCCGACAGGGTCTGACACCCCTCCACTTT
CDR3 protein: CAFSLRQGLTPLHF

J gene: TRBJ2-7
D gene: -
V gene: TRBV11-2
clone size: -
CDR3 DNA: TGTGCCAGCAGCTTAACAGGGCAAGGCGTCGAGCAGTACTTC
CDR3 protein: CASSLTGQGVEQYF

J gene: TRBJ2-2
D gene: TRBD2
V gene: TRBV5-1
clone size: -
CDR3 DNA: TGCGCCAGCAGCTTGGACGTGCCGGGACTAGCGCCCACCGGGGAGCTGTTTTTT
CDR3 protein: CASSLDVPGLAPTGELFF

J gene: TRBJ2-1
D gene: TRBD2
V gene: TRBV10-1
clone size: -
CDR3 DNA: TGCGCCAGCATTCCTATAGCGGGGAGGGGCAATGAGCAGTTCTTC
CDR3 protein: CASIPIAGRGNEQFF

J gene: TRBJ2-2
D gene: TRBD2
V gene: TRBV4-3
clone size: -
CDR3 DNA: TGCGCCAGCAGCCAAGTGTTAGCGGGGGGGCGGGACACCGGGGAGCTGTTTTTT
CDR3 protein: CASSQVLAGGRDTGELFF

J gene: TRBJ2-2
D gene: TRBD1
V gene: TRBV11-2
clone size: -
CDR3 DNA: TGTGCCAGCAGCTTCAGGCCAGGGGGAAACGGGGAGCTGTTTTTT
CDR3 protein: CASSFRPGGNGELFF

J gene: TRBJ1-2
D gene: TRBD1
V gene: TRBV6-5
clone size: -
CDR3 DNA: TGTGCCAGCGTCCATCGGGGACAGGGGTCTGGCTACACCTTC
CDR3 protein: CASVHRGQGSGYTF

J gene: TRBJ1-3
D gene: -
V gene: TRBV11-1
clone size: once
CDR3 DNA: TGTGCCAGCAGCTTGGGGCCCCTCCAAAGGGCTGGAAACACCATATATTTT
CDR3 protein: CASSLGPLQRAGNTIYF

J gene: TRBJ2-2
D gene: TRBD1
V gene: TRBV5-4
clone size: -
CDR3 DNA: TGTGCCAGCAGCTCCGGGACAGGGGTGTACACCGGGGAGCTGTTTTTT
CDR3 protein: CASSSGTGVYTGELFF

J gene: TRBJ1-5
D gene: -
V gene: TRBV6-1
clone size: -
CDR3 DNA: TGTGCCAGCAGTTCGACAGTCTCTAGCAATCAGCCCCAGCATTTT
CDR3 protein: CASSSTVSSNQPQHF

J gene: TRBJ2-1
D gene: TRBD2
V gene: TRBV7-9
clone size: few
CDR3 DNA: TGTGCCAGCAGCTTAGGGACTAGCGGGGGGGCTGGCTACAATGAGCAGTTCTTC
CDR3 protein: CASSLGTSGGAGYNEQFF

J gene: TRBJ1-5
D gene: -
V gene: TRBV28
clone size: once
CDR3 DNA: TGTGCCAGCAGAGAGGGGCGGCGGGGACCGGGGCCCCAGCATTTT
CDR3 protein: CASREGRRGPGPQHF

J gene: TRBJ1-6
D gene: TRBD1
V gene: TRBV4-3
clone size: -
CDR3 DNA: TGCGCCAGCAGCCAAGCTGACAGGGGGCCCTATAATTCACCCCTCCACTTT
CDR3 protein: CASSQADRGPYNSPLHF

J gene: TRBJ2-7
D gene: -
V gene: TRBV5-1
clone size: -
CDR3 DNA: TGCGCCAGCAGCCTTCCGACAGGTAGGGACGAGCAGTACTTC
CDR3 protein: CASSLPTGRDEQYF

J gene: TRBJ1-1
D gene: -
V gene: TRBV5-1
clone size: few
CDR3 DNA: TGCGCCAGCAGCTTTCTACAGGTATCTAGGGGGACTGAAGCTTTCTTT
CDR3 protein: CASSFLQVSRGTEAFF

J gene: TRBJ1-5
D gene: -
V gene: TRBV7-2
clone size: -
CDR3 DNA: TGTGCCAGCAGCTTAGGGGGGGGGAATCAGCCCCAGCATTTT
CDR3 protein: CASSLGGGNQPQHF

J gene: TRBJ1-1
D gene: -
V gene: TRBV5-1
clone size: -
CDR3 DNA: TGCGCCAGCAGCTTGGACAGGGCTAACACTGAAGCTTTCTTT
CDR3 protein: CASSLDRANTEAFF

J gene: TRBJ1-3
D gene: TRBD1
V gene: TRBV11-2
clone size: -
CDR3 DNA: TGTGCCAGCAGCTTCCCGGTACAGGGGAGATCGTCTGGAAACACCATATATTTT
CDR3 protein: CASSFPVQGRSSGNTIYF

J gene: TRBJ2-3
D gene: -
V gene: TRBV6-6
clone size: -
CDR3 DNA: TGTGCCAGCAGTTACGGTCAACAGTGGCATTTT
CDR3 protein: CASSYGQQWHF

J gene: TRBJ1-3
D gene: TRBD1
V gene: TRBV7-2
clone size: -
CDR3 DNA: TGTGCCAGCAGCCAAATGGGACAGGGATCTGGAAACACCATATATTTT
CDR3 protein: CASSQMGQGSGNTIYF

J gene: TRBJ2-5
D gene: -
V gene: TRBV7-7
clone size: -
CDR3 DNA: TGTGCTAGCAGCTTAGTTCGGGGAGAGACCCAGTACTTC
CDR3 protein: CASSLVRGETQYF

J gene: TRBJ2-2
D gene: -
V gene: TRBV5-5
clone size: -
CDR3 DNA: TGTGCCAGCAGCTTGCAAGGAGGGGTAACCGGGGAGCTGTTTTTT
CDR3 protein: CASSLQGGVTGELFF

J gene: TRBJ2-7
D gene: TRBD2
V gene: TRBV10-3
clone size: -
CDR3 DNA: TGTGCCATCCGGAGACGGGGGGGAGTCTACGAGCAGTACTTC
CDR3 protein: CAIRRRGGVYEQYF

J gene: TRBJ2-3
D gene: TRBD2
V gene: TRBV9
clone size: -
CDR3 DNA: TGTGCCAGCAGCGAGGGGACTAGCGGGGATACGCAGTATTTT
CDR3 protein: CASSEGTSGDTQYF

J gene: TRBJ2-1
D gene: -
V gene: TRBV4-1
clone size: -
CDR3 DNA: TGCGCCAGCAGCTTTCCACCTCGCAGGATATACAATGAGCAGTTCTTC
CDR3 protein: CASSFPPRRIYNEQFF

J gene: TRBJ1-6
D gene: -
V gene: TRBV7-3
clone size: -
CDR3 DNA: TGTGCCAGCAGCGGGGGGAACCCCAATTCACCCCTCCACTTT
CDR3 protein: CASSGGNPNSPLHF

J gene: TRBJ1-1
D gene: -
V gene: TRBV18
clone size: once
CDR3 DNA: TGTGCCAGCTCACCTGACACACTTCTAGCGGACACTGAAGCTTTCTTT
CDR3 protein: CASSPDTLLADTEAFF

J gene: TRBJ1-5
D gene: TRBD1
V gene: TRBV7-2
clone size: -
CDR3 DNA: TGTGCCAGCAGCGGCAGGGGGCATCAGCCCCAGCATTTT
CDR3 protein: CASSGRGHQPQHF

J gene: TRBJ2-7
D gene: TRBD1
V gene: TRBV6-1
clone size: -
CDR3 DNA: TGTGCCAGCAGTGACATTGGGGGGGACAGGGAATACGAGCAGTACTTC
CDR3 protein: CASSDIGGDREYEQYF

J gene: TRBJ1-1
D gene: TRBD1
V gene: TRBV5-6
clone size: few
CDR3 DNA: TGTGCCAGCAGCTTGGACAGGGGCCCGATACGGGCTTTCTTT
CDR3 protein: CASSLDRGPIRAFF

J gene: TRBJ1-2
D gene: TRBD1
V gene: TRBV7-2
clone size: once
CDR3 DNA: TGTGCCAGCAGCTTAGTGGGGCAGGGGGGTGGCTACACCTTC
CDR3 protein: CASSLVGQGGGYTF